One T cell receptor (beta chain) is described in this entry. The antigen remains undetermined. The assay was immunoSEQ multiplex PCR, and TCRdb's table has in-frame clones only and misses some. Of approximately 90,000 clones listed, 88% are singletons. This entry comes from a study of identifying expanded T cells in peripheral blood. The study's findings and limits: Technical replicates showed roughly 1.2 changed clones; approximately 2 weeks 15 to 20; four weeks 19. Clone count variance between roughly two-week samples rose with total template count.

Collection occurred without any documented infections or immune events in donors. The CDR3 is made up of 10 amino acids. Trimming took off 7 bases at V and 2 bases at J, with 3 bases between the two ends. Germline CDR1 reads MNHEY; CDR2 reads SVGAGI. Sequencing was performed on blood. The V gene is TRBV6-5, the J gene TRBJ2-7; unclear D gene. This clonotype was sampled from a person between 18 and 70 years old in good health. The CDR3 DNA is TGTGCCAGCACAGCCTACGAGCAGTACTTC. Translation gives CASTAYEQYF.